The TCR beta chain described here comes from a study of T-cell memory formation after mild COVID-19. Using its own MiXCR run on the 5' RACE reads, TCRdb lists one record per CDR3 protein. The data show about 440,000 distinct CDR3 sequences, roughly 20% seen once. Germline lookup yields CDR1 MNHEY and CDR2 SMNVEV (reference sequence). V was clipped by 3 bases and J by 4 bases, with 12 bases between them. The CDR3 sequence is 15 residues long. The V call is TRBV27, the J call TRBJ2-2, with D possibly being TRBD2 (6 bases). This TCR derives from an adult woman who had mild COVID-19 (a few samples of this study predate the infection). Cell type and time point are not known. The sample was PBMCs or a T cell subset sorted from them (not recorded which). CDR3: CASSFIGRSTGELFF. CDR3 nucleotide sequence: TGTGCCAGCAGTTTTATAGGGAGGTCCACCGGGGAGCTGTTTTTT.